This T cell receptor beta chain was retrieved from a study of blood T cell repertoires in COVID-19. V was clipped by 4 bases and J by 6 bases, with 19 bases between them. CDR1 SGDLS and CDR2 YYNGEE come from the germline V gene. CDR3 size: 15 residues. Using immunoSEQ multiplex PCR, the repertoire was profiled, and TCRdb retains in-frame clones only, with some absent. The sample includes around 300,000 clones, about 90% seen only once; the top ten take roughly 1.9%. The chain links TRBV9 to TRBJ1-1, with TRBD1 as a possible D gene (6 bases). The TCR sequence derives from an older woman who had recovered from COVID-19. The material sequenced was PBMCs or T cells enriched from blood (not recorded which). CDR3 nucleotides: TGTGCCAGCAGCCCGCGTGGGGGGGGCTGGGCTGAAGCTTTCTTT. Protein: CASSPRGGGWAEAFF.